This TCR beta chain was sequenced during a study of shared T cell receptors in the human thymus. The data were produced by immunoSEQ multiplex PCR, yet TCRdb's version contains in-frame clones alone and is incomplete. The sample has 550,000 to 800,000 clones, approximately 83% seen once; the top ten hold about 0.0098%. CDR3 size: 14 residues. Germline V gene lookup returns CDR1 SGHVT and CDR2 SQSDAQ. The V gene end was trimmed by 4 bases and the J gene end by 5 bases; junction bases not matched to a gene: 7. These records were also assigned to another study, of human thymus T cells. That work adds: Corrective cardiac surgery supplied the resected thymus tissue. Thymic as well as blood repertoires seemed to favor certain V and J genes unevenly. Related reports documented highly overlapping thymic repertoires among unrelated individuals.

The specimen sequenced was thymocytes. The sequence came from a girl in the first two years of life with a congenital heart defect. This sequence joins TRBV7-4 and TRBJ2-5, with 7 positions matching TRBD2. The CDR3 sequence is CASSSGRVEETQYF. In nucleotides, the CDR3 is TGTGCCAGCAGCTCTGGGAGGGTAGAGGAGACCCAGTACTTC.